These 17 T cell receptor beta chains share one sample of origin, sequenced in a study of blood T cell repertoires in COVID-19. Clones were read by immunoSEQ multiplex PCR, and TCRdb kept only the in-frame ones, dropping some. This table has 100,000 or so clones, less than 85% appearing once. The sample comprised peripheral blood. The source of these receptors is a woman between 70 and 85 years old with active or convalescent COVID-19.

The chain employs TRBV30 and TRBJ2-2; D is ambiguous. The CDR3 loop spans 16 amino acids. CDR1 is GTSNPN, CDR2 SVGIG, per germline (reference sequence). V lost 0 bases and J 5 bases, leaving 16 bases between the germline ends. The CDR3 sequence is CAWSVPADPRTGELFF. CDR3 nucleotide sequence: TGTGCCTGGAGTGTACCGGCAGACCCTAGGACCGGGGAGCTGTTTTTT.

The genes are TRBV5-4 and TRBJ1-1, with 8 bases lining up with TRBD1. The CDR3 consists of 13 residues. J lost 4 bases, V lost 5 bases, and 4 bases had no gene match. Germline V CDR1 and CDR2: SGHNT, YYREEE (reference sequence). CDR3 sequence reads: CASRETGGTEAFF. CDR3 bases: TGTGCCAGCAGGGAAACAGGGGGCACTGAAGCTTTCTTT.

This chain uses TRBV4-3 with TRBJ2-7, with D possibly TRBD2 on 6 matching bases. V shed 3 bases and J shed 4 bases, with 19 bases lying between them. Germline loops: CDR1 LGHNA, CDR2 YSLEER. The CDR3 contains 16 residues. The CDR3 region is CASSQQSGTGFYEQYF. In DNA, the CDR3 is TGCGCCAGCAGCCAGCAGTCCGGGACTGGATTTTACGAGCAGTACTTC.

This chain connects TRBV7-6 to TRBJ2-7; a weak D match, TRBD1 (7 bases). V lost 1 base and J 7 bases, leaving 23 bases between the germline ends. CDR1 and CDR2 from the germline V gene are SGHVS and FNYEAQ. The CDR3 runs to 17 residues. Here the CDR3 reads CASSLVKWRGRRWEQYF. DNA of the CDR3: TGTGCCAGCAGCTTAGTCAAGTGGAGGGGGCGAAGGTGGGAGCAGTACTTC. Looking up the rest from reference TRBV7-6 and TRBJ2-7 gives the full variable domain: GAGVSQSPRYKVTKRGQDVALRCDPISGHVSLYWYRQALGQGPEFLTYFNYEAQQDKSGLPNDRFSAERPEGSISTLTIQRTEQRDSAMYRCASSLVKWRGRRWEQYFGPGTRLTVT.

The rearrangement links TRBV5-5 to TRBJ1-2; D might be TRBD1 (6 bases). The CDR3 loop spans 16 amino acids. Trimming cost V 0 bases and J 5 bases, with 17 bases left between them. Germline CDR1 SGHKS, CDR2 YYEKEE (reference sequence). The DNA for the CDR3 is TGTGCCAGCAGCTTGGTCGTTAAGAGGACAGAGTATGGCTACACCTTC. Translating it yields CASSLVVKRTEYGYTF.

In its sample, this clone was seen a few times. In DNA form, the CDR3 reads TGTGCCTGGGGGGACTTTGGCTACACCTTC. It translates to CAWGDFGYTF. V usage is TRBV30 and J usage is TRBJ1-2; TRBD1 might be the D (5 bases). The CDR3 contains 10 residues. V lost 5 bases, J lost 7 bases, and 8 bases lay in between. Germline V gene lookup returns CDR1 GTSNPN and CDR2 SVGIG (reference sequence).

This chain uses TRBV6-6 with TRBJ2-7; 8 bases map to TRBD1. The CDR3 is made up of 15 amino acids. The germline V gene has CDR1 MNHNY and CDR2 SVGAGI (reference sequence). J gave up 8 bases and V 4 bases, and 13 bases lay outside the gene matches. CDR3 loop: CASSSQGQGPTKQYF. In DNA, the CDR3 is TGTGCCAGCAGTTCCCAAGGACAGGGCCCCACCAAGCAGTACTTC.

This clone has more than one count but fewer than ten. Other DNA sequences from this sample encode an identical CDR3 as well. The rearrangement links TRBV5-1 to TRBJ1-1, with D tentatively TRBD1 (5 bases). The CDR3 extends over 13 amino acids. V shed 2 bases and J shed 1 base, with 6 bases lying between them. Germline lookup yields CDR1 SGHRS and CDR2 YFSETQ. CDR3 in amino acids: CASSFQGNTEAFF. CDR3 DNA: TGCGCCAGCAGCTTCCAGGGGAACACTGAAGCTTTCTTT.

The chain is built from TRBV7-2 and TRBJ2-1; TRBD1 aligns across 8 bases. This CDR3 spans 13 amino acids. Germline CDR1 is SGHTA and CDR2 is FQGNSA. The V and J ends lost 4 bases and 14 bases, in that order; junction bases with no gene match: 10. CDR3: CASSYWDRDRKFF. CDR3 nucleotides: TGTGCCAGCAGCTATTGGGACCGGGACAGGAAGTTCTTC.

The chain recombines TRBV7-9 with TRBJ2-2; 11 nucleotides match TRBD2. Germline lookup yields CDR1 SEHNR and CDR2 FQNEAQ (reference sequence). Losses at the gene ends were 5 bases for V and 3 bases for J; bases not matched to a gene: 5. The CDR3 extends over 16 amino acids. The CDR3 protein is CASSHRTSGYTGELFF. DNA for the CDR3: TGTGCCAGCAGCCACCGGACTAGCGGGTACACCGGGGAGCTGTTTTTT.

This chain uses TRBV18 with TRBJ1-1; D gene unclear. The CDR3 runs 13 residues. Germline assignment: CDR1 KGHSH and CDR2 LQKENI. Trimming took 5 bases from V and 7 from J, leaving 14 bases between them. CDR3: CASSKEGFDEAFF. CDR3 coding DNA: TGTGCCAGCTCAAAAGAGGGATTTGATGAAGCTTTCTTT. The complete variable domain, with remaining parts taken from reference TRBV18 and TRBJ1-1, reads NAGVMQNPRHLVRRRGQEARLRCSPMKGHSHVYWYRQLPEEGLKFMVYLQKENIIDESGMPKERFSAEFPKEGPSILRIQQVVRGDSAAYFCASSKEGFDEAFFGQGTRLTVV.

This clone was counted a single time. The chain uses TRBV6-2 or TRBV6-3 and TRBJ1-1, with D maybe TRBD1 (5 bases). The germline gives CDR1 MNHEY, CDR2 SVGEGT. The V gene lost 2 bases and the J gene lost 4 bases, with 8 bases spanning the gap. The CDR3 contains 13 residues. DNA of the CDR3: TGTGCCAGCAGTTACCGGGGGAGCACTGAAGCTTTCTTT. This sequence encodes CASSYRGSTEAFF.

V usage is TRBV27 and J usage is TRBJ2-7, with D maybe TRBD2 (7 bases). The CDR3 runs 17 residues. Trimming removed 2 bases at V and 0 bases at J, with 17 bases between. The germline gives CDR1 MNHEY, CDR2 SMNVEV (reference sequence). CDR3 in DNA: TGTGCCAGCAGTTTAAGGGGGGGGGCTAGCGGCTCCTACGAGCAGTACTTC. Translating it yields CASSLRGGASGSYEQYF.

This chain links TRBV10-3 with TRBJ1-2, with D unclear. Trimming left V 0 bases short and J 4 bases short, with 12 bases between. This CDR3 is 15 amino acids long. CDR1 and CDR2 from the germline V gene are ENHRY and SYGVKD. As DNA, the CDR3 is TGTGCCATCAGTGAGTCGTCCGGGTCAGTCTATGGCTACACCTTC. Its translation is CAISESSGSVYGYTF.

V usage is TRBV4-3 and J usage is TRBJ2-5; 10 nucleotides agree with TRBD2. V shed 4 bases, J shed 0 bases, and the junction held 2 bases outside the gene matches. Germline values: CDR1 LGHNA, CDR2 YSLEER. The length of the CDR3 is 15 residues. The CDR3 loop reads CASSRGLAHQETQYF. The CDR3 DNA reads TGCGCCAGCAGCCGGGGACTAGCGCACCAAGAGACCCAGTACTTC.

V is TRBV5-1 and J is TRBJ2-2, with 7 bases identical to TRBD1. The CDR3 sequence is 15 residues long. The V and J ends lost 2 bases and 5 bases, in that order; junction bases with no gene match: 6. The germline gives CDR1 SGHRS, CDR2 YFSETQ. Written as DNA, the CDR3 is TGCGCCAGCAGCTTACAGGGGATTGGGACCGGGGAGCTGTTTTTT. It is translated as CASSLQGIGTGELFF.

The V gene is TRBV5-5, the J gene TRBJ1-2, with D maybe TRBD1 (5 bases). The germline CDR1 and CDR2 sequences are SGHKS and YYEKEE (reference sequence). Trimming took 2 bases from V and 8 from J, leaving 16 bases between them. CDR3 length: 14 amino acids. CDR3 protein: CASSFGDFVEGYTF. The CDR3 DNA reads TGTGCCAGCAGCTTTGGGGACTTCGTCGAGGGCTACACCTTC. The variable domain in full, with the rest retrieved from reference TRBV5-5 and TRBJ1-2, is DAGVTQSPTHLIKTRGQQVTLRCSPISGHKSVSWYQQVLGQGPQFIFQYYEKEERGRGNFPDRFSARQFPNYSSELNVNALLLGDSALYLCASSFGDFVEGYTFGSGTRLTVV.